This TCR beta chain appears in the sequencing data of a study of CD8 T cells in ankylosing spondylitis. Study outcomes and limitations: Among TCR beta sequences, a motif of under ten highly homologous variants appeared characteristic of ankylosing spondylitis blood. Reports say disease-linked clones showed up significantly more in matched ankylosing spondylitis synovial fluid. In peripheral blood, disease-linked CD8+ clones occurred at relatively low frequencies.

This clonotype was detected ten times or more. Its antigen is currently unknown. The length of the CDR3 is 14 residues. Germline V lookup: CDR1 LNHNV, CDR2 YYDKDF (reference sequence). Trimming removed 3 bases from V and 2 bases from J, with 9 bases in between. In making TCR beta libraries, quantitative 5'-RACE with molecular barcodes was used. TCRdb reprocessed the 5' RACE reads via MiXCR and lists one record per CDR3 protein. The sample contains approximately 300,000 distinct CDR3 sequences, around 8% of which appear only once. Material for sequencing was blood, either unsorted or a sorted T cell fraction (not recorded which). The TCR originated in a male donor with ankylosing spondylitis. This chain links TRBV15 with TRBJ2-3; no definite D call. Here the CDR3 DNA reads TGTGCCACCAGCAGGGTCCTCTCCACAGATACGCAGTATTTT. This translates into CATSRVLSTDTQYF. Combining the CDR3 with reference TRBV15 and TRBJ2-3 gives the whole variable domain DAMVIQNPRYQVTQFGKPVTLSCSQTLNHNVMYWYQQKSSQAPKLLFHYYDKDFNNEADTPDNFQSRRPNTSFCFLDIRSPGLGDTAMYLCATSRVLSTDTQYFGPGTRLTVL.